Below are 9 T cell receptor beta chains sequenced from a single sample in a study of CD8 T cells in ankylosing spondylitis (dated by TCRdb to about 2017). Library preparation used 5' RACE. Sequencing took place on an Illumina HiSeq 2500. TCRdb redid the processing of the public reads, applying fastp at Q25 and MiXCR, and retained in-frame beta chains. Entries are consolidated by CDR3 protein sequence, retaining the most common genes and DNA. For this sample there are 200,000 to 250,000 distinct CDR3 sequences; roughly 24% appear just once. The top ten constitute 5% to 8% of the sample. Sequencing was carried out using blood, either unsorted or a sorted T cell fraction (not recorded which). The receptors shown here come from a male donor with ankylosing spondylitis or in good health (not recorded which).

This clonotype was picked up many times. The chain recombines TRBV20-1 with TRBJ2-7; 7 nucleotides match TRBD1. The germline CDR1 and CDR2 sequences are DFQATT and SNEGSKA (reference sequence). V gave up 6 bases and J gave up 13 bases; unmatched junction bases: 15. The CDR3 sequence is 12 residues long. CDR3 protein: CSAAQSGTDHYF. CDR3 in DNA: TGCAGTGCGGCTCAATCCGGGACAGATCATTACTTC.

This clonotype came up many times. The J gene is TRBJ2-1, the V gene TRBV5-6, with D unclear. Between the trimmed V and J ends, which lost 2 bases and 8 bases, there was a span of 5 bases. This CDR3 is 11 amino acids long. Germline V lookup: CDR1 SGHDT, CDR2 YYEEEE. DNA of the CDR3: TGTGCCAGCAGCTTATACTATGAGCAGTTCTTC. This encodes CASSLYYEQFF.

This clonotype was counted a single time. CDR3 in amino acids: CASSLVTGVRTDTQYF. The DNA for the CDR3 is TGCGCCAGCAGCTTGGTGACGGGAGTAAGGACAGATACGCAGTATTTT. V usage is TRBV5-1 and J usage is TRBJ2-3, with D possibly matching TRBD2 (6 bases). CDR3 length: 16 amino acids. V lost 0 bases, J lost 3 bases, and 14 bases lay in between. The germline V gene has CDR1 SGHRS and CDR2 YFSETQ.

DNA for the CDR3: TGCAGTGCTAGAGATGGGGGTCGCATGAACACTGAAGCTTTCTTT. As protein: CSARDGGRMNTEAFF. The chain joins TRBV20-1 to TRBJ1-1; tentative D call: TRBD1 (5 bases). V lost 0 bases to trimming and J lost 0 bases, with 11 bases between them. The germline CDR1 and CDR2 sequences are DFQATT and SNEGSKA (reference sequence). This CDR3 is 15 amino acids long.

As DNA, the CDR3 is TGTGCCAGCAGTTCCATGTGGGGGGGCTTCGGGTCCAATGAGCAGTTCTTC. Translating it yields CASSSMWGGFGSNEQFF. The V gene is TRBV6-5, the J gene TRBJ2-1; a weak D match, TRBD2 (7 bases). The CDR3 spans 17 residues. V was cut by 4 bases and J by 6 bases, with 22 bases left in between. The germline V gene has CDR1 MNHEY and CDR2 SVGAGI.

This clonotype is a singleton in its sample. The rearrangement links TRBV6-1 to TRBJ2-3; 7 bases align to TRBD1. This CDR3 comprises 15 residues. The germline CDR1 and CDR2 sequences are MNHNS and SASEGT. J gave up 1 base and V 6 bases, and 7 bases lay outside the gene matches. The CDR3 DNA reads TGTGCCAGCAGACAGGGGTCGGTTGGCACAGATACGCAGTATTTT. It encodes CASRQGSVGTDTQYF.

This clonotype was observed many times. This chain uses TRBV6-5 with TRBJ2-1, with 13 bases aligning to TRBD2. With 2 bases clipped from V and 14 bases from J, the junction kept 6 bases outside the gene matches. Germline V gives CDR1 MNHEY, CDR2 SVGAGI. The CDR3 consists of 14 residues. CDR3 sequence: CASSYDRLAGGEFF. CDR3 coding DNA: TGTGCCAGCAGTTACGATCGACTAGCGGGAGGAGAGTTCTTC.

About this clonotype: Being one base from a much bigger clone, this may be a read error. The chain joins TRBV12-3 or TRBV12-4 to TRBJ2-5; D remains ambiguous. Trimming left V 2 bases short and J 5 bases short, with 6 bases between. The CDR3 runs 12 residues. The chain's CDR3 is CASSLSPETQYF. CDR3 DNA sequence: TGTGCCAGCAGTTTATCTCCGGAGACCCAGTACTTC.

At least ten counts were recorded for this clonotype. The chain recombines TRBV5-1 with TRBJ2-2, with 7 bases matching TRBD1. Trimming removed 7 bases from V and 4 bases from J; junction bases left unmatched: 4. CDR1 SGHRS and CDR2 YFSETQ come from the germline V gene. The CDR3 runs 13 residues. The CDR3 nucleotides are TGCGCCAGCCGGACAGGCCGCACCGGGGAGCTGTTTTTT. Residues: CASRTGRTGELFF.